The 13 T cell receptor beta chains in this list originate from one sample, sequenced in a study of blood T cell repertoires in COVID-19. This table comes from immunoSEQ multiplex PCR, and its TCRdb copy is limited to in-frame clones, with some not included. The sample records a few hundred thousand clones, roughly 85% being singletons. The sequencing input was peripheral blood. These receptors originate from a man aged 50 or older with active or convalescent COVID-19.

Written as DNA, the CDR3 is TGTGCCAGTAGTATTCTAGCGAGCTCCTACGAGCAGTACTTC. Translating it yields CASSILASSYEQYF. V usage is TRBV19 and J usage is TRBJ2-7, with a possible D match to TRBD2 (6 bases). The CDR3 runs to 14 residues. Germline V lookup: CDR1 LNHDA, CDR2 SQIVND (reference sequence). V was pared by 3 bases and J by 0 bases, with 9 bases between.

The V and J genes are TRBV5-4 and TRBJ2-1, with 9 bases that match TRBD2. With 5 bases clipped from V and 3 bases from J, the junction kept 3 bases outside the gene matches. There are 14 residues in the CDR3. CDR1 SGHNT and CDR2 YYREEE come from the germline V gene (reference sequence). CDR3 sequence reads: CASRSLAGYNEQFF. The DNA of the CDR3 is TGTGCCAGCAGATCACTAGCGGGCTACAATGAGCAGTTCTTC.

The CDR3 sequence is CASSPGTGVADTQYF. The CDR3 bases are TGTGCCAGCAGCCCCGGGACAGGGGTCGCAGATACGCAGTATTTT. This chain uses TRBV7-9 with TRBJ2-3, with TRBD1 matching over 10 bases. The J segment lost 4 bases and the V segment lost 5 bases, leaving 6 bases of the junction unmatched. Germline CDR1 and CDR2: SEHNR and FQNEAQ (reference sequence). The CDR3 runs 15 residues.

This clone has a single count. For the CDR3, the DNA is TGTGCCAGCTCGGGGGGGCGGCAAGAGACCCAGTACTTC. Translating gives CASSGGRQETQYF. The chain is built from TRBV2 and TRBJ2-5; 8 bases are a match to TRBD2. There are 13 residues in the CDR3. J was trimmed by 2 bases and V by 8 bases; bases with no gene match: 4. Germline V CDR1 and CDR2: SNHLY, FYNNEI.

The chain uses TRBV5-1 and TRBJ2-3, with D possibly being TRBD2 (5 bases). The CDR3 runs to 13 residues. Between the trimmed V and J ends, which lost 3 bases and 2 bases, there was a span of 7 bases. Looked up from germline, CDR1 is SGHRS and CDR2 is YFSETQ. The CDR3 bases are TGCGCCAGCAGCTCGGGGTTCACAGATACGCAGTATTTT. Its translation is CASSSGFTDTQYF.

This chain links TRBV13 with TRBJ2-5; 13 bases line up with TRBD2. The CDR3 is 16 amino acids. V trimming: 5 bases; J trimming: 5 bases; junction bases outside the gene matches: 8. CDR1 and CDR2 from the germline V gene are PRHDT and FYEKMQ (reference sequence). The chain's CDR3 is CASSTFRTSGSETQYF. The CDR3 bases are TGTGCCAGCAGCACATTTAGGACTAGCGGGAGTGAGACCCAGTACTTC.

In DNA, the CDR3 is TGTGCCAGTAGCCGGACAGGGGTTAACACCGGGGAGCTGTTTTTT. It specifies CASSRTGVNTGELFF. This chain uses TRBV19 with TRBJ2-2; 9 bases map to TRBD1. The CDR3 sequence is 15 residues long. V lost 6 bases, J lost 2 bases, and 4 bases stayed unmatched. Germline loops: CDR1 LNHDA, CDR2 SQIVND (reference sequence).

The chain recombines TRBV20-1 with TRBJ2-5; D is ambiguous. The germline V gene encodes CDR1 DFQATT and CDR2 SNEGSKA (reference sequence). The V and J ends lost 6 bases and 5 bases respectively, with 10 bases between them. The CDR3 spans 11 residues. The CDR3 bases are TGCAGTGCCGTTGGGCAGGAGACCCAGTACTTC. As protein: CSAVGQETQYF.

V is TRBV19 and J is TRBJ1-1, with 7 bases aligning to TRBD1. The CDR3 loop spans 15 amino acids. V lost 3 bases, J lost 0 bases, and 4 bases stayed unmatched. CDR1 is LNHDA and CDR2 is SQIVND in the germline V gene (reference sequence). The CDR3 spells CASSIYGTVNTEAFF. The CDR3 coding sequence is TGTGCCAGTAGTATTTACGGGACAGTGAACACTGAAGCTTTCTTT.

The chain has TRBV19 and TRBJ1-2; 9 bases line up with TRBD1. Looked up from germline, CDR1 is LNHDA and CDR2 is SQIVND (reference sequence). This CDR3 is 11 amino acids long. Trimming cost V 11 bases and J 7 bases; bases outside gene matches: 5. CDR3 nucleotides: TGTGCCGGGCGGACAGGGGTTGGCTACACCTTC. Amino acid sequence: CAGRTGVGYTF.

The rearrangement joins TRBV6-5 to TRBJ1-1; 8 bases fit TRBD1. The ends lost 6 bases at V and 5 bases at J; junction bases unmatched: 8. The CDR3 is 14 amino acids. CDR1 MNHEY and CDR2 SVGAGI come from the germline V gene. CDR3 sequence reads: CASRDRVRETEAFF. The CDR3 nucleotides read TGTGCCAGCAGGGACAGGGTCCGAGAAACTGAAGCTTTCTTT.

This chain uses TRBV5-1 with TRBJ2-5; D remains ambiguous. This CDR3 has 11 residues. V was cut by 7 bases and J by 2 bases, with 6 bases left in between. CDR1 SGHRS and CDR2 YFSETQ come from the germline V gene. This CDR3 reads CASHTQETQYF. CDR3 DNA sequence: TGCGCCAGCCATACACAAGAGACCCAGTACTTC. Based on the CDR3 plus reference TRBV5-1 and TRBJ2-5, the full variable domain is KAGVTQTPRYLIKTRGQQVTLSCSPISGHRSVSWYQQTPGQGLQFLFEYFSETQRNKGNFPGRFSGRQFSNSRSEMNVSTLELGDSALYLCASHTQETQYFGPGTRLLVL.

The J gene is TRBJ2-1, the V gene TRBV11-2; the match to TRBD2 covers 12 bases. This CDR3 contains 16 residues. Per germline, CDR1 SGHAT and CDR2 FQNNGV. V trimming: 3 bases; J trimming: 8 bases; junction bases outside the gene matches: 8. CDR3 DNA: TGTGCCAGCAGCTTCCGACTAGCGGGAGAGGCCCATGAGCAGTTCTTC. Residues: CASSFRLAGEAHEQFF.